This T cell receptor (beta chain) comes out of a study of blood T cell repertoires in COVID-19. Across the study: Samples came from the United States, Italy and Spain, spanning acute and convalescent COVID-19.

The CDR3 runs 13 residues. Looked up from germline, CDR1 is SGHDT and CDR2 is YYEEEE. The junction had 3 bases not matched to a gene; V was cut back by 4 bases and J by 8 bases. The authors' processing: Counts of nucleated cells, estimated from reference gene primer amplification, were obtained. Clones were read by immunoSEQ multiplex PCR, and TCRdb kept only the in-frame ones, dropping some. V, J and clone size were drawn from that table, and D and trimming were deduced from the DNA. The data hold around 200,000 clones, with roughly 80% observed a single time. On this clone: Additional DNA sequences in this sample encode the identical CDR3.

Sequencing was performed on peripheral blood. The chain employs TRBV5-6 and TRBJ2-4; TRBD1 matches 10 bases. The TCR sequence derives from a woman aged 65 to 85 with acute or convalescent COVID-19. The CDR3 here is CASSLGQGDIQYF. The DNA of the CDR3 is TGTGCCAGCAGCCTCGGACAGGGGGACATTCAGTACTTC.